The clone carrying this TCR beta chain was counted a few times. This record comes from a study of cytomegalovirus exposure and HLA in healthy donors. Vbeta (60) and Jbeta (13) primers were used in the PCR. Assay used: immunoSEQ multiplex PCR; TCRdb lists only in-frame clones, some missing. The sample records approximately 100,000 clones, around 72% being singletons. This CDR3 region has 15 residues. The trim removed 5 bases at V and 6 bases at J, leaving 6 bases unmatched. Germline loops: CDR1 SGHNT, CDR2 YENEEA. This rearrangement joins TRBV11-3 to TRBJ2-1; TRBD1 matches 11 bases. This sequence was found in a male donor in good health and CMV-seronegative. The sequenced sample consisted of PBMCs. The CDR3 sequence: CASSQRGTGGNEQFF. As DNA, the CDR3 is TGTGCCAGCAGCCAAAGAGGGACAGGGGGCAATGAGCAGTTCTTC.